This T cell receptor (beta chain) was sequenced in a study of blood T cell repertoires in COVID-19. Cohort allocation depended upon clinical history that participants reported. CDR1 is SGHTA and CDR2 is FQGNSA in the germline V gene. The CDR3 contains 13 residues. V shed 1 base and J shed 11 bases, with 14 bases lying between them. The method was immunoSEQ multiplex PCR; TCRdb's version includes in-frame clones alone and lacks a portion of them. Here the sample spans some 390,000 clones, around 92% being singletons. Sequencing used PBMCs or T cells enriched from blood (not recorded which). V usage is TRBV7-2 and J usage is TRBJ1-1; D is perhaps TRBD1 (5 bases). This clonotype was sampled from a woman in her 30s who had recovered from COVID-19. The CDR3 reads CASSLVTRAAAFF. Written as DNA, the CDR3 is TGTGCCAGCAGCTTAGTTACCAGGGCTGCGGCTTTCTTT.